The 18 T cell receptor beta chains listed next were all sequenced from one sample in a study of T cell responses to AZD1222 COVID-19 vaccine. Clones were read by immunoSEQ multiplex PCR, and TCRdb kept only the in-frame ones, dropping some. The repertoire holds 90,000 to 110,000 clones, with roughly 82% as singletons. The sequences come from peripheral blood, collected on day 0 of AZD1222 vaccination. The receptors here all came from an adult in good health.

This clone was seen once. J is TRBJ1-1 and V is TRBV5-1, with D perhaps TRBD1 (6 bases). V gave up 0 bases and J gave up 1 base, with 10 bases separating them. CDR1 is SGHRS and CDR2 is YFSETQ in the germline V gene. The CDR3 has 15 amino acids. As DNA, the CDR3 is TGCGCCAGCAGCTTGGTGGGGGGCGCGAACACTGAAGCTTTCTTT. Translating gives CASSLVGGANTEAFF. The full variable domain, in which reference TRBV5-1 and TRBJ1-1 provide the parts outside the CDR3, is KAGVTQTPRYLIKTRGQQVTLSCSPISGHRSVSWYQQTPGQGLQFLFEYFSETQRNKGNFPGRFSGRQFSNSRSEMNVSTLELGDSALYLCASSLVGGANTEAFFGQGTRLTVV.

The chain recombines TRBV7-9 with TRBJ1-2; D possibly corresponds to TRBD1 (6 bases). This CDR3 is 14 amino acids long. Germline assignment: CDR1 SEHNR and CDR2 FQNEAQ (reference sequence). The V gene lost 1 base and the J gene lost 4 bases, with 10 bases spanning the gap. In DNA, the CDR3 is TGTGCCAGCAGCTTAGGGGGGCCACTCTATGGCTACACCTTC. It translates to CASSLGGPLYGYTF.

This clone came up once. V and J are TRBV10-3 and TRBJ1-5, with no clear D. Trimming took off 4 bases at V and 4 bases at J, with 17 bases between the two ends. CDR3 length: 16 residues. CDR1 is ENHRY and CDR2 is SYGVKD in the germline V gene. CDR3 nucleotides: TGTGCCATCAGTGCTGGCTCTGGGAGTGGTAATCAGCCCCAGCATTTT. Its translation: CAISAGSGSGNQPQHF.

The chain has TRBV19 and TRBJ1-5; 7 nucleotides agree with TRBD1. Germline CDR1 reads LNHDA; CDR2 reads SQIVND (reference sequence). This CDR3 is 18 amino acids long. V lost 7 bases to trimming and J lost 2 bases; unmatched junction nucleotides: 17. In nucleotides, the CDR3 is TGTGCCAGTAAGAAATGGCGGGCAGGGGGTGAGGGCAATCAGCCCCAGCATTTT. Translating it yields CASKKWRAGGEGNQPQHF.

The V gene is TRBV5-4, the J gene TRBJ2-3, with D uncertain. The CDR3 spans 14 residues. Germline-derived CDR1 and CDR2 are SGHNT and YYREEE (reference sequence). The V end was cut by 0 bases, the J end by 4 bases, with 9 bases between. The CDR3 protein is CASSLADASDTQYF. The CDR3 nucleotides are TGTGCCAGCAGCTTGGCGGACGCATCAGATACGCAGTATTTT.

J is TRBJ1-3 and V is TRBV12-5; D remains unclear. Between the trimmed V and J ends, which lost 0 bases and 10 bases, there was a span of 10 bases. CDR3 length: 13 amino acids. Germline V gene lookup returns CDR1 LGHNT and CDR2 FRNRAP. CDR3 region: CASGLVYPLTIYF. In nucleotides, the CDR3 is TGTGCTAGTGGTTTGGTCTACCCCCTGACCATATATTTT.

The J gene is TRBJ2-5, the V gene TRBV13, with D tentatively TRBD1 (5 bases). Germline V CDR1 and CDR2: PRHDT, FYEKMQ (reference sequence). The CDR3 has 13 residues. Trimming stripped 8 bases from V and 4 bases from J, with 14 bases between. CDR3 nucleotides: TGTGCCAGCGGGCAGGGAATGGGAGAGACCCAGTACTTC. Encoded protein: CASGQGMGETQYF.

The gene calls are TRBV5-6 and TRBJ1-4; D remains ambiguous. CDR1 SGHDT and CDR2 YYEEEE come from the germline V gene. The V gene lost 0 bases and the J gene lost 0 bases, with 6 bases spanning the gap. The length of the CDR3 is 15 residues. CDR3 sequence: CASSLAGSTNEKLFF. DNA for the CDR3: TGTGCCAGCAGCTTGGCGGGCTCAACTAATGAAAAACTGTTTTTT.

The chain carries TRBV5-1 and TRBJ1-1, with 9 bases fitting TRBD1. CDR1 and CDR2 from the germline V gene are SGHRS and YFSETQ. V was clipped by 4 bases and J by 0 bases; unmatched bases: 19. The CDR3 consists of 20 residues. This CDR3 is CASSRGASGTGSAMNTEAFF. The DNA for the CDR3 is TGCGCCAGCAGCCGAGGTGCTTCCGGGACAGGGAGCGCCATGAACACTGAAGCTTTCTTT.

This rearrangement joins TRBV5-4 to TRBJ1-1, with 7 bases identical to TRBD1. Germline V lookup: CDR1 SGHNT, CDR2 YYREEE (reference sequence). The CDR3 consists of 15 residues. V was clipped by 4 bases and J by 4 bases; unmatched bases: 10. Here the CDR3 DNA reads TGTGCCAGCAGCCCTCGAGCAGGGGGGGGCACTGAAGCTTTCTTT. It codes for CASSPRAGGGTEAFF.

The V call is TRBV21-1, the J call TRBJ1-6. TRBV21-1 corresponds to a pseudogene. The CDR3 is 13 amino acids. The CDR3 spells CASSNNSGAPLHF. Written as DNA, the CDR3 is TGTGCCAGCAGCAATAATTCGGGGGCACCCCTCCACTTT.

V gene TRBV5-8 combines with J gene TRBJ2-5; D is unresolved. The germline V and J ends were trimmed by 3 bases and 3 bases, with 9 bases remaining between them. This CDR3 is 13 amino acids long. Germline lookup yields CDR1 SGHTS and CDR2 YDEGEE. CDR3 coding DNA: TGTGCCAGCAGCTGGGCCGTAGAAGAGACCCAGTACTTC. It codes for CASSWAVEETQYF. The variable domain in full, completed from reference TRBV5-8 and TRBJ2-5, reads EAGVTQSPTHLIKTRGQQATLRCSPISGHTSVYWYQQALGLGLQFLLWYDEGEERNRGNFPPRFSGRQFPNYSSELNVNALELEDSALYLCASSWAVEETQYFGPGTRLLVL.

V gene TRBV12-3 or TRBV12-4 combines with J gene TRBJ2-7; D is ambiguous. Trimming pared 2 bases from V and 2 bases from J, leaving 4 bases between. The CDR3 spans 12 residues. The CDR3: CASSLRAYEQYF. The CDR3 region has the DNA TGTGCCAGCAGTTTAAGGGCCTACGAGCAGTACTTC.

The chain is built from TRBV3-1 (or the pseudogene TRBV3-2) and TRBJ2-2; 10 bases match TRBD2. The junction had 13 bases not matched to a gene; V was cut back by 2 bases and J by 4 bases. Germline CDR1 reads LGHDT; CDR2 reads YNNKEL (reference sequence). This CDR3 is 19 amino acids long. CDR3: CASSQHRSGLAGATGELFF. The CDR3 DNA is TGTGCCAGCAGCCAACACCGTTCTGGGCTAGCGGGGGCCACCGGGGAGCTGTTTTTT.

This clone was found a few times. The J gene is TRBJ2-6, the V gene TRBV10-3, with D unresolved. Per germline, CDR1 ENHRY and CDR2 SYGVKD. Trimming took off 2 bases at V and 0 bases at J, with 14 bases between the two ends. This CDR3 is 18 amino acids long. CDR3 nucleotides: TGTGCCATCAGTGAGACTCCTAGAGTTGGCTCTGGGGCCAACGTCCTGACTTTC. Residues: CAISETPRVGSGANVLTF.

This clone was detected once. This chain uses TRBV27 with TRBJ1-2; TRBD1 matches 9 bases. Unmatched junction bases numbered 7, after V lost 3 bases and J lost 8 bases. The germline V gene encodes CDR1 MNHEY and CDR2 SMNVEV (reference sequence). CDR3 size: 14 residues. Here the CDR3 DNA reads TGTGCCAGCAGTTTGTCGACAGGGGGTAACGGCTACACCTTC. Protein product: CASSLSTGGNGYTF.

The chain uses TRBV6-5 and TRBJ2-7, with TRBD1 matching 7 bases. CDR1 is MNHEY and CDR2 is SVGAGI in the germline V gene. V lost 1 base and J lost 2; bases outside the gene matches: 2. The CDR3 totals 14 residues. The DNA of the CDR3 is TGTGCCAGCAGTTACTACCAGGGGGCCTACGAGCAGTACTTC. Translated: CASSYYQGAYEQYF.

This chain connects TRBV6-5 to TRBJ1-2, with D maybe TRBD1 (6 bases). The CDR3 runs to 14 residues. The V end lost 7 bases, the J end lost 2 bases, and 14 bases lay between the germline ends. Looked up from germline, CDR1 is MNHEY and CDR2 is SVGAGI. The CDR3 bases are TGTGCCAGCACAGGGGCAGGGGACAACTATGGCTACACCTTC. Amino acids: CASTGAGDNYGYTF.